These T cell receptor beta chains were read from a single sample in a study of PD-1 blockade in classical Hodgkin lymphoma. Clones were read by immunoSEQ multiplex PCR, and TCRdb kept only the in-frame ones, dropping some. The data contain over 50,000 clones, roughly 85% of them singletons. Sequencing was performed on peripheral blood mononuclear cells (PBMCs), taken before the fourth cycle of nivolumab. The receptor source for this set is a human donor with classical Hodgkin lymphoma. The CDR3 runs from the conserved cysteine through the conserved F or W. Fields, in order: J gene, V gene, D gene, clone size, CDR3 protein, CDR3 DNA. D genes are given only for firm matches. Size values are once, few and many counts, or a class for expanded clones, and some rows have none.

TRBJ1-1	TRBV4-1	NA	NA	CASSQEGWNSMNTEAFF	TGCGCCAGCAGCCAAGAAGGGTGGAACAGCATGAACACTGAAGCTTTCTTT
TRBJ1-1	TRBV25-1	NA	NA	CASSPGLGGWTNTEAFF	TGTGCCAGCAGTCCTGGACTGGGAGGTTGGACGAACACTGAAGCTTTCTTT
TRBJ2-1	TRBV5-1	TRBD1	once	CASSMGSGQGSYNEQFF	TGCGCCAGCAGCATGGGGAGCGGACAGGGCTCCTACAATGAGCAGTTCTTC
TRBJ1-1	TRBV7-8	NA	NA	CASSLRAGTEAFF	TGTGCCAGCAGCCTACGGGCGGGCACTGAAGCTTTCTTT
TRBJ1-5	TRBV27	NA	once	CASRLWSNQPQHF	TGTGCCAGCAGATTATGGAGCAATCAGCCCCAGCATTTT
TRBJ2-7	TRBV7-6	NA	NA	CASSLVRGFEQYF	TGTGCCAGCAGCTTAGTGCGGGGTTTCGAGCAGTACTTC
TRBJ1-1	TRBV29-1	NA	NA	CSGGVNTEAFF	TGCAGCGGGGGGGTGAACACTGAAGCTTTCTTT
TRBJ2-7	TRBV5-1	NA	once	CASSPGFLFNYEQYF	TGCGCCAGCAGTCCGGGGTTCCTCTTTAACTACGAGCAGTACTTC
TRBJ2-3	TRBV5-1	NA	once	CASSLPGAYTDTQYF	TGCGCCAGCAGCTTGCCCGGGGCCTACACAGATACGCAGTATTTT
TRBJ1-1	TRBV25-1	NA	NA	CASSPPTGWNTEAFF	TGTGCCAGCAGCCCACCGACAGGTTGGAACACTGAAGCTTTCTTT
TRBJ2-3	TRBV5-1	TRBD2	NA	CASSFPLAGVDTQYF	TGCGCCAGCAGCTTTCCCCTAGCGGGGGTGGATACGCAGTATTTT
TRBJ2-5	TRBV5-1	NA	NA	CASSSGHNLGGETQYF	TGCGCCAGCAGCTCAGGACACAATCTAGGAGGAGAGACCCAGTACTTC
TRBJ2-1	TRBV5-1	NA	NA	CASRRGIRQSSYNEQFF	TGCGCCAGCAGAAGGGGTATAAGGCAGAGCTCCTACAATGAGCAGTTCTTC
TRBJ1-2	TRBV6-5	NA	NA	CASSYIRGDTKRGYTF	TGTGCCAGCAGTTACATTCGCGGGGACACCAAGAGGGGCTACACCTTC
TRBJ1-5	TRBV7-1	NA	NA	CASSLDNRAGNNQPQHF	TGTGCCAGCAGCTTAGATAACAGGGCGGGGAACAATCAGCCCCAGCATTTT
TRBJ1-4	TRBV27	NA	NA	CASSLRDRANEKLFF	TGTGCCAGCAGCCTCCGGGACCGAGCTAATGAAAAACTGTTTTTT
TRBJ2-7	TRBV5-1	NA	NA	CASSPMDSSYEQYF	TGCGCCAGCAGCCCCATGGACAGCTCCTACGAGCAGTACTTC
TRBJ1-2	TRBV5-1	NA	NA	CASSPGRDMSSYTF	TGCGCCAGCAGCCCCGGGAGGGACATGTCCTCCTACACCTTC
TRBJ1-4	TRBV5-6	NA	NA	CASSRPLNEKLFF	TGTGCCAGCAGCCGCCCGCTAAATGAAAAACTGTTTTTT
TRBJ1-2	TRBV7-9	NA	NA	CASSPSFRVGRPYGYTF	TGTGCCAGCAGCCCGAGCTTCCGGGTAGGGCGGCCCTATGGCTACACCTTC
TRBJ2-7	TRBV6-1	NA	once	CAGGTLREQYF	TGTGCCGGAGGGACTCTACGCGAGCAGTACTTC
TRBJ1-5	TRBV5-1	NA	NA	CASSFRSAWSGQPQHF	TGCGCCAGCAGCTTTCGATCTGCATGGAGCGGTCAGCCCCAGCATTTT
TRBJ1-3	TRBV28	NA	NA	CAGREGGTGGNTIYF	TGTGCCGGCCGGGAGGGGGGCACAGGAGGAAACACCATATATTTT
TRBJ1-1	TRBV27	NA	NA	CASSLSLNTEAFF	TGTGCCAGCAGTCTATCATTGAACACTGAAGCTTTCTTT
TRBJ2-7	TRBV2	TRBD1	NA	CASKLSDRGSGEQYF	TGTGCCAGCAAACTATCGGACAGGGGTTCGGGCGAGCAGTACTTC
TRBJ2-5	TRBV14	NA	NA	CASSQFRGGETQYF	TGTGCCAGCAGCCAATTCAGGGGCGGTGAGACCCAGTACTTC
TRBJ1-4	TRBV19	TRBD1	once	CASSDWDRGDEKLFF	TGTGCCAGCTCCGATTGGGACAGGGGGGATGAAAAACTGTTTTTT
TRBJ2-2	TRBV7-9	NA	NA	CASSPPGELFF	TGTGCCAGCAGCCCCCCCGGGGAGCTGTTTTTT
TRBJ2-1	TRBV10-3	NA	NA	CAISEVQGSDEQFF	TGTGCCATCAGTGAGGTGCAGGGAAGCGATGAGCAGTTCTTC
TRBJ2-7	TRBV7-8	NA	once	CASSWGLEAEQYF	TGTGCCAGCAGCTGGGGGTTGGAGGCCGAGCAGTACTTC
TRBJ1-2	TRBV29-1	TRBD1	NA	CSVGQGAGTFYGYTF	TGCAGCGTCGGACAGGGAGCCGGCACCTTCTATGGCTACACCTTC
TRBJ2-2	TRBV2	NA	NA	CASSEVGTGELFF	TGTGCCAGCAGTGAAGTCGGGACCGGGGAGCTGTTTTTT
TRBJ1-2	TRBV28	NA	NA	CATLTGTTAYGYTF	TGTGCCACCCTTACAGGGACTACTGCCTATGGCTACACCTTC
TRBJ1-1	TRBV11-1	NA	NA	CASSLTESTEAFF	TGTGCCAGCAGCTTAACGGAGAGCACTGAAGCTTTCTTT
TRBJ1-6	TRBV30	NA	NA	CACGGQGSSPLHF	TGTGCCTGTGGCGGGCAGGGGAGTTCACCCCTCCACTTT